These 21 T cell receptor beta chains originate from one sample sequenced in a study of T cell responses to AZD1222 COVID-19 vaccine. Libraries were prepared by immunoSEQ multiplex PCR; TCRdb keeps only in-frame clonotypes and omits some of them. The sample includes approximately 130,000 clones, over 75% seen only once; the top ten take approximately 8.5%. Material: peripheral blood, obtained on day 0 of AZD1222 vaccination. The source of these receptors is an adult in good health.

This rearrangement joins TRBV24-1 to TRBJ2-5; 8 positions agree with TRBD2. Germline CDR1 reads KGHDR; CDR2 reads SFDVKD. The CDR3 consists of 15 residues. J gave up 7 bases and V 2 bases, and 8 bases lay outside the gene matches. CDR3 residues: CATSDSDGRVVTQYF. The CDR3 DNA is TGTGCCACCAGTGATTCGGACGGGAGGGTGGTGACCCAGTACTTC.

The CDR3: CASSPQLAREQYF. The CDR3 coding sequence is TGTGCCAGCAGTCCCCAACTAGCGCGGGAGCAGTACTTC. This chain links TRBV6-1 with TRBJ2-7; 7 bases align to TRBD2. This CDR3 contains 13 residues. The V and J ends lost 5 bases and 7 bases, in that order; junction bases with no gene match: 8. CDR1 is MNHNS, CDR2 SASEGT, per germline.

The chain is built from TRBV2 and TRBJ1-2; D ambiguous. CDR1 and CDR2 (germline): SNHLY, FYNNEI. The V end was cut by 7 bases, the J end by 1 base, with 16 bases between. The CDR3 runs to 15 residues. DNA for the CDR3: TGTGCCAGCAAACCCCCAGCCGGCCTTAACTATGGCTACACCTTC. It translates to CASKPPAGLNYGYTF.

V gene TRBV11-2 combines with J gene TRBJ2-2; the D is unclear. CDR3 size: 14 residues. Trimming removed 2 bases from V and 1 base from J, with 5 bases in between. Germline V gene data show CDR1 as SGHAT and CDR2 as FQNNGV. CDR3 in amino acids: CASSLLRNTGELFF. CDR3 coding DNA: TGTGCCAGCAGCTTATTACGGAACACCGGGGAGCTGTTTTTT.

J is TRBJ1-4 and V is TRBV4-1; 9 bases align to TRBD1. Germline CDR1 is MGHRA and CDR2 is YSYEKL. The V and J ends lost 1 base and 0 bases, in that order; junction bases with no gene match: 15. The CDR3 consists of 21 residues. The CDR3 loop reads CASSQALAGTGIIATNEKLFF. The CDR3 DNA follows: TGCGCCAGCAGCCAAGCGCTAGCCGGGACAGGGATAATTGCAACTAATGAAAAACTGTTTTTT.

The genes are TRBV30 and TRBJ1-1; D remains ambiguous. V was clipped by 4 bases and J by 4 bases, with 13 bases between them. This CDR3 region has 13 residues. Germline loops: CDR1 GTSNPN, CDR2 SVGIG (reference sequence). For the CDR3, the DNA is TGTGCCTGGACGAGATTTGGCGTCACTGAAGCTTTCTTT. Amino acid sequence: CAWTRFGVTEAFF.

J is TRBJ2-1 and V is TRBV7-2; D uncertain. This CDR3 spans 14 amino acids. CDR1 and CDR2 from the germline V gene are SGHTA and FQGNSA. V lost 1 base, J lost 3 bases, and 7 bases lay in between. CDR3 bases: TGTGCCAGCAGCTTAGTGTTGAACTACAATGAGCAGTTCTTC. Residues: CASSLVLNYNEQFF. The full variable domain, rest sourced from reference TRBV7-2 and TRBJ2-1, is GAGVSQSPSNKVTEKGKDVELRCDPISGHTALYWYRQSLGQGLEFLIYFQGNSAPDKSGLPSDRFSAERTGGSVSTLTIQRTQQEDSAVYLCASSLVLNYNEQFFGPGTRLTVL.

This chain joins TRBV15 and TRBJ2-7; no definite D call. Germline V gene sequence: CDR1 LNHNV, CDR2 YYDKDF (reference sequence). V lost 3 bases and J 4 bases, leaving 7 bases between the germline ends. The CDR3 has 12 residues. The CDR3 loop is CATSRPPYEQYF. In DNA form, the CDR3 reads TGTGCCACCAGCAGGCCCCCATACGAGCAGTACTTC.

This chain uses TRBV10-3 with TRBJ2-3; maybe TRBD2 (5 bases). V dropped 0 bases and J dropped 8 bases, with 9 bases sitting between them. The CDR3 extends over 13 amino acids. Germline V gene sequence: CDR1 ENHRY, CDR2 SYGVKD. This CDR3 is CAISESRSGTQYF. The CDR3 DNA reads TGTGCCATCAGTGAGTCGCGAAGCGGTACGCAGTATTTT.

The chain is built from TRBV6-1 and TRBJ1-3; D remains ambiguous. Germline lookup yields CDR1 MNHNS and CDR2 SASEGT. V was shortened by 3 bases and J by 1 base, with 13 bases between the two germline ends. CDR3 length: 16 amino acids. The CDR3 here is CASSDRWIASGNTIYF. The DNA of the CDR3 is TGTGCCAGCAGTGACAGGTGGATAGCGTCTGGAAACACCATATATTTT.

The rearrangement joins TRBV24-1 to TRBJ2-7, with D unresolved. CDR1 is KGHDR, CDR2 SFDVKD, per germline. With 5 bases removed from V and 5 bases from J, the gap between germline ends came to 12 bases. The CDR3 consists of 13 residues. The CDR3 sequence: CATSVSGYDEQYF. The CDR3 bases are TGTGCCACCAGTGTTTCGGGTTACGACGAGCAGTACTTC.

The rearrangement links TRBV6-2 or TRBV6-3 to TRBJ1-1; TRBD1 matches 7 bases. V lost 2 bases, J lost 5 bases, and 11 bases stayed unmatched. This CDR3 is built from 16 residues. Looked up from germline, CDR1 is MNHEY and CDR2 is SVGEGT. In nucleotides, the CDR3 is TGTGCCAGCAGTTACCTTCCCCGACAGGGAGTAACTGAAGCTTTCTTT. Translated, it gives CASSYLPRQGVTEAFF.

The chain has TRBV27 and TRBJ1-2, with 12 bases lining up with TRBD1. V shed 0 bases, J shed 4 bases, and the junction held 6 bases outside the gene matches. The germline V gene encodes CDR1 MNHEY and CDR2 SMNVEV (reference sequence). The CDR3 is 17 residues long. This CDR3 is CASSLSGTGGPIYGYTF. In DNA form, the CDR3 reads TGTGCCAGCAGTTTATCCGGGACAGGGGGCCCTATCTATGGCTACACCTTC.

The V call is TRBV10-3, the J call TRBJ1-2; a weak D match, TRBD1 (6 bases). Germline assignment: CDR1 ENHRY and CDR2 SYGVKD. The CDR3 spans 13 residues. Trimming removed 4 bases from V and 9 bases from J, with 15 bases in between. In DNA, the CDR3 is TGTGCCATCAGTGGAACTACAGGGTCGAGCTACACCTTC. This translates into CAISGTTGSSYTF.

The chain couples TRBV5-1 to TRBJ1-2, with 9 nucleotides matching TRBD1. V gave up 4 bases and J gave up 8 bases; unmatched junction bases: 18. The CDR3 totals 17 residues. The germline V gene has CDR1 SGHRS and CDR2 YFSETQ. CDR3 bases: TGCGCCAGCAGCCCGTTCGGACAGGGGACGAGTAGAGACGGCTACACCTTC. This sequence encodes CASSPFGQGTSRDGYTF.

The chain recombines TRBV2 with TRBJ2-5; D ambiguous. Per the germline V gene, CDR1 is SNHLY and CDR2 is FYNNEI. Trimming took 7 bases from V and 1 from J, leaving 13 bases between them. The CDR3 runs to 14 residues. The CDR3 coding sequence is TGTGCCAGCACAAACGTGGATTTCCAAGAGACCCAGTACTTC. As protein: CASTNVDFQETQYF.

The rearrangement joins TRBV30 to TRBJ2-2; D not certain. This CDR3 is 14 amino acids long. Trimming took 1 base from V and 0 from J, leaving 6 bases between them. CDR1 and CDR2 from the germline V gene are GTSNPN and SVGIG (reference sequence). CDR3 nucleotides: TGTGCCTGGAGTGGTGCGGCGAACACCGGGGAGCTGTTTTTT. This sequence encodes CAWSGAANTGELFF.

V usage is TRBV7-2 and J usage is TRBJ2-1, with a possible D match to TRBD2 (6 bases). Germline V gene sequence: CDR1 SGHTA, CDR2 FQGNSA. Trimming removed 2 bases at V and 3 bases at J, with 11 bases between. This CDR3 has 15 amino acids. CDR3 residues: CASSLSAGIYNEQFF. CDR3 sequence (DNA): TGTGCCAGCAGCTTAAGCGCGGGGATCTACAATGAGCAGTTCTTC. Looking up the rest from reference TRBV7-2 and TRBJ2-1 gives the full variable domain: GAGVSQSPSNKVTEKGKDVELRCDPISGHTALYWYRQSLGQGLEFLIYFQGNSAPDKSGLPSDRFSAERTGGSVSTLTIQRTQQEDSAVYLCASSLSAGIYNEQFFGPGTRLTVL.

The CDR3 region is CASSLMAIESGELFF. The DNA of the CDR3 is TGTGCCAGCAGCTTAATGGCTATTGAATCCGGGGAGCTGTTTTTT. The rearrangement uses TRBV7-2 and TRBJ2-2; D remains ambiguous. Germline CDR1 and CDR2: SGHTA and FQGNSA. V lost 2 bases and J 6 bases, leaving 13 bases between the germline ends. The CDR3 has 15 residues.

This rearrangement joins TRBV6-5 to TRBJ1-1; D call uncertain. Trimming took 4 bases from V and 1 from J, leaving 7 bases between them. This CDR3 is 13 amino acids long. CDR1 and CDR2 (germline): MNHEY, SVGAGI. The chain's CDR3 is CASSSRSNTEAFF. Here the CDR3 DNA reads TGTGCCAGCAGTTCCAGATCGAACACTGAAGCTTTCTTT.

The chain is built from TRBV6-6 and TRBJ1-1, with D unclear. Germline V gene data show CDR1 as MNHNY and CDR2 as SVGAGI (reference sequence). The V end was cut by 8 bases, the J end by 0 bases, with 10 bases between. The CDR3 covers 13 residues. CDR3 amino acids: CASGVWMNTEAFF. CDR3 nucleotides: TGTGCCAGCGGGGTGTGGATGAACACTGAAGCTTTCTTT.